This is a list of T cell receptor beta chains from one sample in a study of blood T cell repertoires in COVID-19. Only in-frame clones appear in the TCRdb table, and some are missing; sequencing was by immunoSEQ multiplex PCR. The sample yields some 35,000 clones, approximately 90% seen once. The sample taken for sequencing was peripheral blood. Receptors were obtained from a man between 65 and 85 years old with active COVID-19. Each CDR3 is given with its conserved first and last residue. A D gene is named only where the DNA matches it firmly. Not every row has a clone size; where given, it reads once, few, many or a size class.

cdr3_aa: CASSPGDRGLVSGDTQYF; cdr3_nt: TGTGCCAGCTCACCAGGCGACAGGGGGTTGGTATCGGGAGATACGCAGTATTTT; d_call: TRBD1; j_call: TRBJ2-3; cdr3_length: 18; v_call: TRBV18; clone_size: few
cdr3_aa: CASSLQQGWDTQYF; cdr3_nt: TGTGCCAGCAGCTTACAGCAGGGATGGGATACGCAGTATTTT; d_call: .; j_call: TRBJ2-3; cdr3_length: 14; v_call: TRBV7-2; clone_size: .
cdr3_aa: CASSLSRELDMLSYGYTF; cdr3_nt: TGTGCCAGCAGTTTATCGAGGGAGCTCGACATGCTGTCCTATGGCTACACCTTC; d_call: .; j_call: TRBJ1-2; cdr3_length: 18; v_call: TRBV27; clone_size: .
cdr3_aa: CASSLVPGQGRETQYF; cdr3_nt: TGTGCCAGCAGCCTCGTCCCCGGGCAGGGGCGGGAGACCCAGTACTTC; d_call: .; j_call: TRBJ2-5; cdr3_length: 16; v_call: TRBV7-6; clone_size: once
cdr3_aa: CASSLLLYEQYF; cdr3_nt: TGTGCCAGCAGTCTCCTCCTCTACGAGCAGTACTTC; d_call: .; j_call: TRBJ2-7; cdr3_length: 12; v_call: TRBV28; clone_size: .
cdr3_aa: CASRAGDYGYTF; cdr3_nt: TGTGCCAGCAGGGCAGGGGACTATGGCTACACCTTC; d_call: .; j_call: TRBJ1-2; cdr3_length: 12; v_call: TRBV28; clone_size: .
cdr3_aa: CASSLAQTGQSNTEAFF; cdr3_nt: TGTGCCAGCAGCTTAGCACAAACGGGACAGTCGAACACTGAAGCTTTCTTT; d_call: TRBD1; j_call: TRBJ1-1; cdr3_length: 17; v_call: TRBV7-2; clone_size: .
cdr3_aa: CASSPLGGGQSSGNTIYF; cdr3_nt: TGTGCCAGCTCACCACTCGGGGGGGGACAGTCCTCTGGAAACACCATATATTTT; d_call: TRBD1; j_call: TRBJ1-3; cdr3_length: 18; v_call: TRBV18; clone_size: .
cdr3_aa: CSVYKRETYEQYF; cdr3_nt: TGCAGCGTTTATAAGCGGGAGACTTACGAGCAGTACTTC; d_call: TRBD2; j_call: TRBJ2-7; cdr3_length: 13; v_call: TRBV29-1; clone_size: .
cdr3_aa: CASIGTGGYEQYF; cdr3_nt: TGTGCCAGTATAGGGACCGGGGGATACGAGCAGTACTTC; d_call: .; j_call: TRBJ2-7; cdr3_length: 13; v_call: TRBV19; clone_size: .
cdr3_aa: CASRPGGPRDEQYF; cdr3_nt: TGTGCCAGCAGACCAGGCGGACCCAGGGACGAGCAGTACTTC; d_call: .; j_call: TRBJ2-7; cdr3_length: 14; v_call: TRBV6-5; clone_size: .
cdr3_aa: CASRVDRVRTEAFF; cdr3_nt: TGTGCCAGCAGGGTGGACAGGGTGAGGACTGAAGCTTTCTTT; d_call: TRBD1; j_call: TRBJ1-1; cdr3_length: 14; v_call: TRBV27; clone_size: .
cdr3_aa: CSGTGTANEKLFF; cdr3_nt: TGCAGCGGGACCGGGACAGCTAATGAAAAACTGTTTTTT; d_call: TRBD1; j_call: TRBJ1-4; cdr3_length: 13; v_call: TRBV29-1; clone_size: .
cdr3_aa: CASSLNLWWQGNGYTF; cdr3_nt: TGTGCCAGCAGTTTAAATCTGTGGTGGCAGGGGAATGGCTACACCTTC; d_call: .; j_call: TRBJ1-2; cdr3_length: 16; v_call: TRBV28; clone_size: .
cdr3_aa: CASSHIAGRGMANEQFF; cdr3_nt: TGCGCCAGCAGCCACATAGCGGGGAGGGGTATGGCGAATGAGCAGTTCTTC; d_call: TRBD2; j_call: TRBJ2-1; cdr3_length: 17; v_call: TRBV4-1; clone_size: .
cdr3_aa: CASSPTSVAGYNEQFF; cdr3_nt: TGTGCCAGCAGCCCGACCTCGGTAGCGGGCTATAATGAGCAGTTCTTC; d_call: TRBD2; j_call: TRBJ2-1; cdr3_length: 16; v_call: TRBV9; clone_size: .
cdr3_aa: CATSRDRTATYGYTF; cdr3_nt: TGTGCCACCAGCAGAGATAGGACAGCTACCTATGGCTACACCTTC; d_call: .; j_call: TRBJ1-2; cdr3_length: 15; v_call: TRBV15; clone_size: .
cdr3_aa: CASSLRPTGPPPYF; cdr3_nt: TGTGCCAGCAGCTTACGGCCAACAGGGCCGCCGCCGTATTTT; d_call: .; j_call: TRBJ2-3; cdr3_length: 14; v_call: TRBV11-1; clone_size: once
cdr3_aa: CASSQGVASGNQETQYF; cdr3_nt: TGTGCCAGCAGCCAAGGGGTGGCTAGCGGGAACCAAGAGACCCAGTACTTC; d_call: TRBD2; j_call: TRBJ2-5; cdr3_length: 17; v_call: TRBV4-2; clone_size: .
cdr3_aa: CASSSRQGASGELFF; cdr3_nt: TGTGCCAGCAGCTCCAGACAGGGGGCGAGCGGGGAGCTGTTTTTT; d_call: TRBD1; j_call: TRBJ2-2; cdr3_length: 15; v_call: TRBV7-2; clone_size: .
cdr3_aa: CASSRGQGATYF; cdr3_nt: TGTGCCAGCAGTAGAGGACAGGGGGCGACGTACTTC; d_call: TRBD1; j_call: TRBJ2-7; cdr3_length: 12; v_call: TRBV28; clone_size: few
cdr3_aa: CASSLELIDNEQFF; cdr3_nt: TGTGCCAGCAGCTTAGAACTCATAGACAATGAGCAGTTCTTC; d_call: .; j_call: TRBJ2-1; cdr3_length: 14; v_call: TRBV7-2; clone_size: .
cdr3_aa: CASSPIGTSGRGELFF; cdr3_nt: TGTGCCAGCAGTCCTATAGGGACTAGCGGGAGAGGGGAGCTGTTTTTT; d_call: TRBD2; j_call: TRBJ2-2; cdr3_length: 16; v_call: TRBV7-6; clone_size: .
cdr3_aa: CASSVTGNYGYTF; cdr3_nt: TGTGCCAGCAGCGTGACAGGCAACTATGGCTACACCTTC; d_call: .; j_call: TRBJ1-2; cdr3_length: 13; v_call: TRBV9; clone_size: .
cdr3_aa: CASSTPQGGNSPLHF; cdr3_nt: TGTGCCAGTAGTACACCGCAGGGGGGCAATTCACCCCTCCACTTT; d_call: TRBD1; j_call: TRBJ1-6; cdr3_length: 15; v_call: TRBV19; clone_size: once
cdr3_aa: CASSLPRGGADTQYF; cdr3_nt: TGCGCCAGCAGCTTACCGCGGGGGGGCGCAGATACGCAGTATTTT; d_call: TRBD2; j_call: TRBJ2-3; cdr3_length: 15; v_call: TRBV5-1; clone_size: once
cdr3_aa: CASSLASGGPPYNEQFF; cdr3_nt: TGTGCCAGCAGCTTGGCTAGCGGGGGACCCCCCTACAATGAGCAGTTCTTC; d_call: TRBD2; j_call: TRBJ2-1; cdr3_length: 17; v_call: TRBV5-4; clone_size: once
cdr3_aa: CASSEVGSSADTQYF; cdr3_nt: TGTGCCAGCAGCGAAGTGGGGAGCTCGGCAGATACGCAGTATTTT; d_call: .; j_call: TRBJ2-3; cdr3_length: 15; v_call: TRBV7-3; clone_size: .
cdr3_aa: CASSLNVDEQFF; cdr3_nt: TGTGCCAGCAGCTTAAATGTCGATGAGCAGTTCTTC; d_call: .; j_call: TRBJ2-1; cdr3_length: 12; v_call: TRBV7-3; clone_size: few
cdr3_aa: CATYRPDSYEQYF; cdr3_nt: TGCGCCACCTACAGGCCTGACTCCTACGAGCAGTACTTC; d_call: .; j_call: TRBJ2-7; cdr3_length: 13; v_call: TRBV10-2; clone_size: .
cdr3_aa: CASSHASGGGGNTIYF; cdr3_nt: TGTGCCAGCAGCCATGCCTCAGGGGGCGGTGGAAACACCATATATTTT; d_call: TRBD1; j_call: TRBJ1-3; cdr3_length: 16; v_call: TRBV3-1/TRBV3-2; clone_size: once
cdr3_aa: CATSRDRGLSNQPQHF; cdr3_nt: TGTGCCACCAGTCGAGACAGGGGCCTTAGCAATCAGCCCCAGCATTTT; d_call: TRBD1; j_call: TRBJ1-5; cdr3_length: 16; v_call: TRBV15; clone_size: .
cdr3_aa: CSVTGQGGLYEQYF; cdr3_nt: TGCAGCGTCACTGGTCAGGGCGGCCTCTACGAGCAGTACTTC; d_call: .; j_call: TRBJ2-7; cdr3_length: 14; v_call: TRBV29-1; clone_size: .
cdr3_aa: CASLAGGTGELFF; cdr3_nt: TGTGCCAGCCTAGCGGGGGGCACCGGGGAGCTGTTTTTT; d_call: TRBD2; j_call: TRBJ2-2; cdr3_length: 13; v_call: TRBV28; clone_size: few
cdr3_aa: CASSKTALNTEAFF; cdr3_nt: TGTGCCAGCTCAAAGACAGCCCTGAACACTGAAGCTTTCTTT; d_call: .; j_call: TRBJ1-1; cdr3_length: 14; v_call: TRBV18; clone_size: once
cdr3_aa: CASAGTVEKLFF; cdr3_nt: TGTGCCAGCGCCGGGACAGTTGAAAAACTGTTTTTT; d_call: TRBD1; j_call: TRBJ1-4; cdr3_length: 12; v_call: TRBV28; clone_size: few
cdr3_aa: CASSFGVAGGYEQYF; cdr3_nt: TGTGCCAGCAGTTTTGGGGTAGCGGGAGGTTACGAGCAGTACTTC; d_call: TRBD2; j_call: TRBJ2-7; cdr3_length: 15; v_call: TRBV28; clone_size: .
cdr3_aa: CASSIPRGTDSNQPQHF; cdr3_nt: TGTGCCAGTAGCATCCCGAGGGGGACGGATAGCAATCAGCCCCAGCATTTT; d_call: .; j_call: TRBJ1-5; cdr3_length: 17; v_call: TRBV19; clone_size: once
cdr3_aa: CASISTGQRLGAFF; cdr3_nt: TGTGCCAGTATCTCCACGGGACAGCGCCTCGGGGCTTTCTTT; d_call: TRBD1; j_call: TRBJ1-1; cdr3_length: 14; v_call: TRBV19; clone_size: .
cdr3_aa: CASSRGGASNEKLFF; cdr3_nt: TGCGCCAGCAGCCGAGGCGGGGCGAGTAATGAAAAACTGTTTTTT; d_call: .; j_call: TRBJ1-4; cdr3_length: 15; v_call: TRBV4-1; clone_size: .
cdr3_aa: CASSWTGDQETQYF; cdr3_nt: TGCGCCAGCAGCTGGACAGGGGACCAAGAGACCCAGTACTTC; d_call: TRBD1; j_call: TRBJ2-5; cdr3_length: 14; v_call: TRBV5-1; clone_size: .
cdr3_aa: CASSPPSAGAYGYTF; cdr3_nt: TGTGCCAGCAGTCCACCGTCCGCGGGGGCTTATGGCTACACCTTC; d_call: .; j_call: TRBJ1-2; cdr3_length: 15; v_call: TRBV6-5; clone_size: .
cdr3_aa: CASSLDRGSEQYF; cdr3_nt: TGTGCCAGCAGCTTAGACAGGGGGAGCGAGCAGTACTTC; d_call: TRBD1; j_call: TRBJ2-7; cdr3_length: 13; v_call: TRBV7-8; clone_size: .
cdr3_aa: CASSLPDRAGSGNTIYF; cdr3_nt: TGTGCCAGCAGCCTCCCGGACAGGGCGGGCTCTGGAAACACCATATATTTT; d_call: TRBD1; j_call: TRBJ1-3; cdr3_length: 17; v_call: TRBV5-6; clone_size: once
cdr3_aa: CASSLQGNQPQHF; cdr3_nt: TGTGCCAGCAGTTTACAGGGCAATCAGCCCCAGCATTTT; d_call: .; j_call: TRBJ1-5; cdr3_length: 13; v_call: TRBV12-3/TRBV12-4; clone_size: .
cdr3_aa: CASSQVVEAFF; cdr3_nt: TGTGCCAGCAGTCAGGTTGTGGAAGCTTTCTTT; d_call: .; j_call: TRBJ1-1; cdr3_length: 11; v_call: TRBV6-2/TRBV6-3; clone_size: .
cdr3_aa: CASSILPRAGNTEAFF; cdr3_nt: TGTGCCAGTAGTATCTTGCCCCGGGCGGGAAACACTGAAGCTTTCTTT; d_call: .; j_call: TRBJ1-1; cdr3_length: 16; v_call: TRBV19; clone_size: .
cdr3_aa: CASSPDNRGQQKLFF; cdr3_nt: TGTGCCAGCAGCCCCGACAACAGGGGGCAACAGAAACTGTTTTTT; d_call: TRBD1; j_call: TRBJ1-4; cdr3_length: 15; v_call: TRBV6-5; clone_size: .
cdr3_aa: CASSSGDQPQHF; cdr3_nt: TGTGCCAGCAGCTCCGGGGATCAGCCCCAGCATTTT; d_call: .; j_call: TRBJ1-5; cdr3_length: 12; v_call: TRBV7-9; clone_size: .
cdr3_aa: CASSSLTGGRDQPQHF; cdr3_nt: TGTGCCAGCAGCTCCCTGACAGGGGGCCGGGATCAGCCCCAGCATTTT; d_call: TRBD1; j_call: TRBJ1-5; cdr3_length: 16; v_call: TRBV28; clone_size: .
cdr3_aa: CASSLGTGVGGTEAFF; cdr3_nt: TGCGCCAGCAGCCTAGGGACAGGGGTTGGGGGCACTGAAGCTTTCTTT; d_call: TRBD1; j_call: TRBJ1-1; cdr3_length: 16; v_call: TRBV5-1; clone_size: .